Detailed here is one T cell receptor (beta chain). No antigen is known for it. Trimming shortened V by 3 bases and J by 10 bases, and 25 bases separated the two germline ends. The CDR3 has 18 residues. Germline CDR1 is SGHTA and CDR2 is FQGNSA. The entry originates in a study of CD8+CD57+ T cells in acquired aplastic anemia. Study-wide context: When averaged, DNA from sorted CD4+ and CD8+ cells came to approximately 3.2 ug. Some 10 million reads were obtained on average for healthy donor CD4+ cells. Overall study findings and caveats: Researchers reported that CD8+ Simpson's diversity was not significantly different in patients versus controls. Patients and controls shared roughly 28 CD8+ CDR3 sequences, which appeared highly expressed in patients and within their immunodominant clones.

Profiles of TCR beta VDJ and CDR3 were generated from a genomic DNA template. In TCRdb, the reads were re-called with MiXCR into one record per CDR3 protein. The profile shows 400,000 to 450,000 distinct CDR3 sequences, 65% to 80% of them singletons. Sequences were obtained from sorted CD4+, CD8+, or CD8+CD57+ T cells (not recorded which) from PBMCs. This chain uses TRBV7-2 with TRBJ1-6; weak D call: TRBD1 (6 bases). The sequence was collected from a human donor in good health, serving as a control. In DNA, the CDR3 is TGTGCCAGCAGCTTCTCCGGGGGCATCACAGATACGCAGTCACCCCTCCACTTT. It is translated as CASSFSGGITDTQSPLHF.